This T cell receptor beta chain came from a study of CD8 T cells in ankylosing spondylitis. TCRdb re-called the 5' RACE reads with MiXCR, one entry per CDR3 protein. The sample records a few hundred thousand distinct CDR3 sequences, roughly 10% being singletons. This clonotype was counted many times. The CDR3 is 12 residues long. Looked up from germline, CDR1 is DFQATT and CDR2 is SNEGSKA (reference sequence). Trimming cost V 2 bases and J 2 bases, with 7 bases left between them. The sequence derives from a female donor with ankylosing spondylitis or in good health (not recorded which). The sample taken for sequencing was blood, either unsorted or a sorted T cell fraction (not recorded which). The chain recombines TRBV20-1 with TRBJ2-7; D remains ambiguous. The CDR3 reads CSARNPPYEQYF. CDR3 nucleotides: TGCAGTGCTAGAAACCCGCCCTACGAGCAGTACTTC.